The 13 T cell receptor beta chains below were found in one sample sequenced in a study of T-cell reconstitution after alpha-beta-depleted transplantation in children. Library preparation (for TCRbeta) was performed with unique molecular identifiers. MiXCR, run by TCRdb on the PCR reads, gives a single entry per CDR3 protein. The sample consists of about 20,000 distinct CDR3 sequences, 10% to 15% of them appearing once. The sample was PBMCs, mostly from graft donor cells, taken 60 days after TCRalphabeta/CD19-depleted stem cell transplant. These receptors all stem from a female patient younger than 10 who had a stem cell transplant for congenital amegakaryocytic thrombocytopenia, so the T cells may come from the graft donor.

V and J are TRBV18 and TRBJ1-5, with D unclear. V lost 1 base to trimming and J lost 7 bases, with 5 bases between them. The germline CDR1 and CDR2 sequences are KGHSH and LQKENI. The CDR3 is made up of 12 amino acids. The CDR3 nucleotides read TGTGCCAGCTCACCACAAGGGCAGCCCCAGCATTTT. This codes for CASSPQGQPQHF.

This clonotype was observed at least ten times. The V and J genes are TRBV7-2 and TRBJ2-3; D is unclear. Trimming cost V 2 bases and J 6 bases, with 6 bases left between them. Germline V CDR1 and CDR2: SGHTA, FQGNSA. The CDR3 runs 12 residues. CDR3 DNA: TGTGCCAGCAGCTTATATGAGGATACGCAGTATTTT. It translates to CASSLYEDTQYF.

This clonotype was picked up many times. This chain uses TRBV4-1 with TRBJ2-3; D is uncertain. CDR3 size: 12 residues. CDR1 is MGHRA and CDR2 is YSYEKL in the germline V gene. The V gene lost 5 bases and the J gene lost 4 bases, with 7 bases spanning the gap. CDR3 residues: CASSYIADTQYF. DNA for the CDR3: TGCGCCAGCAGCTACATAGCAGATACGCAGTATTTT.

This clonotype was counted many times. The chain employs TRBV5-1 and TRBJ2-5; 7 bases match TRBD1. The CDR3 sequence is 14 residues long. The trim removed 4 bases at V and 7 bases at J, leaving 10 bases unmatched. CDR1 is SGHRS and CDR2 is YFSETQ in the germline V gene. The CDR3 DNA is TGCGCCAGCAGCGCCTGGACAGGCCTCTCGACCCAGTACTTC. Amino acids: CASSAWTGLSTQYF.

This clonotype has a count of ten or more. This chain connects TRBV7-6 to TRBJ2-3; unclear D gene. Looked up from germline, CDR1 is SGHVS and CDR2 is FNYEAQ. The CDR3 is made up of 13 amino acids. Trimming pared 2 bases from V and 5 bases from J, leaving 8 bases between. Here the CDR3 reads CASSLSVGDTQYF. Written as DNA, the CDR3 is TGTGCCAGCAGCTTAAGTGTGGGAGATACGCAGTATTTT.

CDR3 sequence reads: CASSIRDLNQPQHF. The CDR3 region has the DNA TGTGCCAGTAGTATCCGGGACTTGAATCAGCCCCAGCATTTT. This chain links TRBV19 with TRBJ1-5; a weak D match, TRBD1 (5 bases). The V gene lost 3 bases and the J gene lost 4 bases, with 10 bases spanning the gap. CDR3 size: 14 residues. Germline assignment: CDR1 LNHDA and CDR2 SQIVND (reference sequence).

This clonotype appeared many times. This CDR3 reads CATSLAGEETQYF. DNA of the CDR3: TGTGCCACGTCACTAGCGGGAGAGGAGACCCAGTACTTC. This chain connects TRBV10-3 to TRBJ2-5, with 11 positions matching TRBD2. This CDR3 region has 13 residues. V lost 10 bases, J lost 5 bases, and 6 bases stayed unmatched. CDR1 ENHRY and CDR2 SYGVKD come from the germline V gene.

This clonotype was seen only a few times. This sequence joins TRBV14 and TRBJ1-3; D not resolved. The V gene's germline CDR1 is SGHDN and CDR2 FVKESK. The V end lost 2 bases, the J end lost 8 bases, and 22 bases lay between the germline ends. The length of the CDR3 is 17 residues. The CDR3 DNA is TGTGCCAGCAGCCAATTTTATTTCGGACGGGGAGGAGACACCATATATTTT. Its translation is CASSQFYFGRGGDTIYF.

This clonotype was detected ten times or more. The CDR3 region is CASSVGTADTQYF. In nucleotides, the CDR3 is TGCGCCAGCAGCGTGGGGACAGCAGATACGCAGTATTTT. The chain combines TRBV5-1 with TRBJ2-3; 7 nucleotides agree with TRBD1. The CDR3 spans 13 residues. Germline assignment: CDR1 SGHRS and CDR2 YFSETQ. V lost 4 bases, J lost 4 bases, and 3 bases stayed unmatched.

This clonotype has at least ten counts. V gene TRBV3-1 combines with J gene TRBJ2-1; TRBD2 matches at 8 bases. J was trimmed by 8 bases and V by 1 base; bases with no gene match: 13. This CDR3 contains 17 residues. In germline, CDR1 is LGHDT, CDR2 YNNKEL (reference sequence). The CDR3 coding sequence is TGTGCCAGCAGCCAAGCTCCCGGGACTAGATGGGGCTATGAGCAGTTCTTC. Its protein is CASSQAPGTRWGYEQFF.

The DNA for the CDR3 is TGTGCTACTGTGCAGCGGGGGCCAGGCAATGAGCAGTTCTTC. Translating it yields CATVQRGPGNEQFF. This chain joins TRBV27 and TRBJ2-1; 8 bases line up with TRBD2. The CDR3 runs 14 residues. The germline gives CDR1 MNHEY, CDR2 SMNVEV (reference sequence).

The V and J genes are TRBV4-2 and TRBJ2-3, with 7 positions matching TRBD2. The germline CDR1 and CDR2 sequences are LGHNA and YNFKEQ. CDR3 size: 13 residues. V trimming: 4 bases; J trimming: 4 bases; junction bases outside the gene matches: 2. Written as DNA, the CDR3 is TGTGCCAGCAGCCTACTAGCGTCAGATACGCAGTATTTT. Protein sequence: CASSLLASDTQYF.

The sample holds many counts of this clonotype. V is TRBV5-1 and J is TRBJ2-1; no firm D call. V was pared by 5 bases and J by 0 bases, with 18 bases between. The CDR3 has 17 amino acids. In germline, CDR1 is SGHRS, CDR2 YFSETQ. For the CDR3, the DNA is TGCGCCAGCAGTTCCCTAGGGATGATAAGCTCCTACAATGAGCAGTTCTTC. It translates to CASSSLGMISSYNEQFF.